The T cell receptor beta chain under discussion was sequenced for a study of OX40 agonist ivuxolimab in advanced cancers. Overall study: Dose-escalation patients' cancers were hepatocellular carcinoma, melanoma, renal cell or head and neck cancer. Aged roughly 20 to 85 with a mean of about 63 years, they were 75% to 85% male.

TCRdb keeps only in-frame clones here, not all; method: immunoSEQ multiplex PCR. This sample yields about 67,000 clones, of which approximately 90% are seen a single time; 0.27% belongs to the top ten. Excluded were patients having autoimmune disease history or systemic immunosuppression. Findings and caveats of the study: Also present in some nonresponders was a low level of normalized T-cell clonal expansion.

Comments on this clone: What it recognizes is unknown.

CDR1 is LGHNA and CDR2 is YNFKEQ in the germline V gene. V was pared by 2 bases and J by 2 bases, with 8 bases of the junction left unmatched. The CDR3 is made up of 16 amino acids. The clonotype was recovered from an adult with an advanced solid tumor such as melanoma, head and neck, liver or kidney cancer. This specimen was CD4+ or CD8+ T cells sorted from blood, taken in a trial of the OX40 agonist ivuxolimab. The chain has TRBV4-2 and TRBJ2-7; 8 bases are a match to TRBD2. The CDR3 region has the DNA TGTGCCAGCAGCCAAATTCTGACGGGAGGGCCCTACGAGCAGTACTTC. Protein: CASSQILTGGPYEQYF.